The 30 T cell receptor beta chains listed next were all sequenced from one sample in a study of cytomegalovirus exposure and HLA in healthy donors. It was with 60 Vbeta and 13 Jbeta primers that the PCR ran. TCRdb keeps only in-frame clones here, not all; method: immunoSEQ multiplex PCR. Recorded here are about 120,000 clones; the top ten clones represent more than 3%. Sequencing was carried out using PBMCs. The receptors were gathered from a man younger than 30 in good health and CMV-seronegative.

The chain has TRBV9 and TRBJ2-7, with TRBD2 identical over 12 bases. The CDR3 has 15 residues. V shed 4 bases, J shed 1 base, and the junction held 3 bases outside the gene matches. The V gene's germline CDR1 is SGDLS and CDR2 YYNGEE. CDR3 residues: CASSRLAGESYEQYF. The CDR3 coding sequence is TGTGCCAGCAGCAGACTAGCGGGGGAGTCCTACGAGCAGTACTTC.

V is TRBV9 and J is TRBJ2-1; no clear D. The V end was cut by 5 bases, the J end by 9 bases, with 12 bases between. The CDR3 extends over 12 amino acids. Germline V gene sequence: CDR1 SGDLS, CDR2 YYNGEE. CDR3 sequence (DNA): TGTGCCAGCAGTCGCGACTGGAGTGAGCAGTTCTTC. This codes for CASSRDWSEQFF.

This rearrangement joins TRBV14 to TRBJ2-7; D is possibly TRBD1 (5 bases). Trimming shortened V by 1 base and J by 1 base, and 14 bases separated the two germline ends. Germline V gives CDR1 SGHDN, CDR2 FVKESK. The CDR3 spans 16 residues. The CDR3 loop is CASSQVRRTGSYEQYF. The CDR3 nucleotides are TGTGCCAGCAGCCAAGTCAGGAGAACAGGTTCCTACGAGCAGTACTTC.

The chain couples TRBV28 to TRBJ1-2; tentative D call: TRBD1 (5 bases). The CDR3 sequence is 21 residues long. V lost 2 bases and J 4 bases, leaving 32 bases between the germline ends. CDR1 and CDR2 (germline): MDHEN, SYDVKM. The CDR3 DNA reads TGTGCCAGCAGTTTAAATCGGGGGGACCCTACTGGGAGAGCATCCAGCTATGGCTACACCTTC. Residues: CASSLNRGDPTGRASSYGYTF.

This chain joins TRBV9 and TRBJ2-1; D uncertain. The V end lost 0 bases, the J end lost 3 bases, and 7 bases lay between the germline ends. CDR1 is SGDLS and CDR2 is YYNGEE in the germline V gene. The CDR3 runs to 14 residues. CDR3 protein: CASSVESDYNEQFF. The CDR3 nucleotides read TGTGCCAGCAGCGTAGAATCAGACTACAATGAGCAGTTCTTC.

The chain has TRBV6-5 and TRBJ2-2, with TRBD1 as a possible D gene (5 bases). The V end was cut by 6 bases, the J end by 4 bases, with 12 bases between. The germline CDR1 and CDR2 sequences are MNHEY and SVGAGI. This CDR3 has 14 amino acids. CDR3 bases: TGTGCCAGCAGATCCGACAGTATCACCGGGGAGCTGTTTTTT. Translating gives CASRSDSITGELFF.

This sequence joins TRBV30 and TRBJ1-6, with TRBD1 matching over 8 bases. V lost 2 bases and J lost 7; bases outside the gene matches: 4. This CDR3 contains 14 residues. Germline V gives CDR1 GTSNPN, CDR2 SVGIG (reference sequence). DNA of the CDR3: TGTGCCTGGAGTATAGGGACAGGAAATTCACCCCTCCACTTT. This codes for CAWSIGTGNSPLHF.

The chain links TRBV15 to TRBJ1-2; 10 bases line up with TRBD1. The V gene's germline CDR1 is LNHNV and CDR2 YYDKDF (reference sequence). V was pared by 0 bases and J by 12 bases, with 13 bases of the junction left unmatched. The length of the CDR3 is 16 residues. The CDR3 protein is CATSRDQDRGMQGHTF. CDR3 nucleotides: TGTGCCACCAGCAGAGATCAGGACAGGGGGATGCAGGGCCACACCTTC.

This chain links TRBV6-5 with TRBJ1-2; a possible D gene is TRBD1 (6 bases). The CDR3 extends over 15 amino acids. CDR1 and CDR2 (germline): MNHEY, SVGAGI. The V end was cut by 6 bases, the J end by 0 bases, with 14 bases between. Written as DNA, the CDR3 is TGTGCCAGCAGCCCTCAACAGGGCGCTAACTATGGCTACACCTTC. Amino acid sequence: CASSPQQGANYGYTF.

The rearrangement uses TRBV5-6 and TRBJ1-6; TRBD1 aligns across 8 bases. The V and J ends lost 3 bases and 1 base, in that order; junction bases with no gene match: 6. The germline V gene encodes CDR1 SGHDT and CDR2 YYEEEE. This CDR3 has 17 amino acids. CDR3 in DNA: TGTGCCAGCAGCTGGACAGGGAGTGAATCCTATAATTCACCCCTCCACTTT. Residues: CASSWTGSESYNSPLHF.

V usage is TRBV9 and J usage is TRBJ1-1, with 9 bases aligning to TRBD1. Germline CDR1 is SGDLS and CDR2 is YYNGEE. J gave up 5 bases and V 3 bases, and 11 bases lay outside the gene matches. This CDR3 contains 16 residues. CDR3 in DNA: TGTGCCAGCAGCGCAGGTGTGGGGACAGGGTATACTGAAGCTTTCTTT. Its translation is CASSAGVGTGYTEAFF.

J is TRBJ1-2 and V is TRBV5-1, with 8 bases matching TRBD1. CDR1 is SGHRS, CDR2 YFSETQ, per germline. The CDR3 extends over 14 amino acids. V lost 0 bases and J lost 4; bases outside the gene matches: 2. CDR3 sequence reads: CASSLDQGAYGYTF. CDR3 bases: TGCGCCAGCAGCTTGGACCAGGGGGCCTATGGCTACACCTTC.

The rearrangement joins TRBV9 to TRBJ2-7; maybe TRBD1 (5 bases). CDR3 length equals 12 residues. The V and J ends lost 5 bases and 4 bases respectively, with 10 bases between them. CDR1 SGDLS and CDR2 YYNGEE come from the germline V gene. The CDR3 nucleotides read TGTGCCAGCAGTCTCCCAGGGTACGAGCAGTACTTC. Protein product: CASSLPGYEQYF.

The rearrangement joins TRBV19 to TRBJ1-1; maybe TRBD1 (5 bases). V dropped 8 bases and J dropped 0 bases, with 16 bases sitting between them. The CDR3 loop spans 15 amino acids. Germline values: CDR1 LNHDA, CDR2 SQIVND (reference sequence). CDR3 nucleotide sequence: TGTGCCAGTTGCCACGGGGGGGGACTGAACACTGAAGCTTTCTTT. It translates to CASCHGGGLNTEAFF.

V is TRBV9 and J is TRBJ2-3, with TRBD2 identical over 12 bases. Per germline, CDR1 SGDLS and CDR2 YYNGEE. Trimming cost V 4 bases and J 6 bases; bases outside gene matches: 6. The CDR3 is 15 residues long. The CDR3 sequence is CASSLGTSGRDTQYF. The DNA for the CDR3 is TGTGCCAGCAGCCTCGGGACTAGCGGGCGCGATACGCAGTATTTT.

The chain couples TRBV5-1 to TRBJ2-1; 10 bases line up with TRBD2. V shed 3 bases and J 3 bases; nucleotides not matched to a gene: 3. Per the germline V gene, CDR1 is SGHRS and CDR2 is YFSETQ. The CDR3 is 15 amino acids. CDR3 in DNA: TGCGCCAGCAGCTCAGCGGGGGGGATCTACAATGAGCAGTTCTTC. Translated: CASSSAGGIYNEQFF.

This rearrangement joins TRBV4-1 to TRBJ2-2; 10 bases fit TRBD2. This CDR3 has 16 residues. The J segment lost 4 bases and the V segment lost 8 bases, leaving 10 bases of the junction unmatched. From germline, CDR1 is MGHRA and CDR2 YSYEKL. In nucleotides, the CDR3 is TGCGCCAGCGGTTCAACTAGCGGGGAGGGCACCGGGGAGCTGTTTTTT. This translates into CASGSTSGEGTGELFF.

For the CDR3, the DNA is TGTGCCACCAGCAGACAGGGGGGAGAAGGTTATGGCTACACCTTC. Translated: CATSRQGGEGYGYTF. This chain links TRBV15 with TRBJ1-2, with 7 bases identical to TRBD1. This CDR3 has 15 residues. CDR1 and CDR2 from the germline V gene are LNHNV and YYDKDF (reference sequence). V shed 2 bases and J 5 bases; nucleotides not matched to a gene: 8. The full variable domain, with the rest looked up from reference TRBV15 and TRBJ1-2, is DAMVIQNPRYQVTQFGKPVTLSCSQTLNHNVMYWYQQKSSQAPKLLFHYYDKDFNNEADTPDNFQSRRPNTSFCFLDIRSPGLGDTAMYLCATSRQGGEGYGYTFGSGTRLTVV.

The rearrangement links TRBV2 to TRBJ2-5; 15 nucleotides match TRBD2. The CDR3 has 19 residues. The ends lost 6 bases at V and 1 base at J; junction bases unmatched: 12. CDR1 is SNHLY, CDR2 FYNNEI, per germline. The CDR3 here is CASSHHKGLAGGFQETQYF. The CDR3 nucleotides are TGTGCCAGCAGCCACCATAAAGGACTAGCGGGGGGGTTCCAAGAGACCCAGTACTTC.

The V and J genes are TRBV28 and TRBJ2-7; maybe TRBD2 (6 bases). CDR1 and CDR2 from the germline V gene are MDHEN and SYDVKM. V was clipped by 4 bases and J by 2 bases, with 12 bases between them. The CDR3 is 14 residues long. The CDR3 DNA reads TGTGCCAGCAGTTCGCCTAGCGTCGCCTACGAGCAGTACTTC. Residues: CASSSPSVAYEQYF.

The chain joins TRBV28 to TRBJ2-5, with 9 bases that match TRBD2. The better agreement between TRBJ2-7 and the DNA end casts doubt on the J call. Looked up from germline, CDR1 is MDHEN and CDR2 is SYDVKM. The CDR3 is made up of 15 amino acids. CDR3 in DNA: TGTGCCAGCAGTCCTAGCGGGATCTCATCCTACGAGCAGTACTTC. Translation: CASSPSGISSYEQYF.

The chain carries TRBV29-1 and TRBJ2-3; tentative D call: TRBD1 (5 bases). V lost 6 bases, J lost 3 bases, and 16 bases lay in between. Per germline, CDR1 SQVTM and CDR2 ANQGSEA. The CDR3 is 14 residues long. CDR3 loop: CSVKTVLLTDTQYF. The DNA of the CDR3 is TGCAGCGTGAAGACAGTACTGTTGACAGATACGCAGTATTTT.

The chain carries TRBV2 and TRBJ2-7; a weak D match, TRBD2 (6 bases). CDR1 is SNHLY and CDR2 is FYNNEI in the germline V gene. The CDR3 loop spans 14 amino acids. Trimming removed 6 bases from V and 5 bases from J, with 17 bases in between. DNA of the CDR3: TGTGCCAGCAGCCGGGGGATTGTGTCTAACGAGCAGTACTTC. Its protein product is CASSRGIVSNEQYF.

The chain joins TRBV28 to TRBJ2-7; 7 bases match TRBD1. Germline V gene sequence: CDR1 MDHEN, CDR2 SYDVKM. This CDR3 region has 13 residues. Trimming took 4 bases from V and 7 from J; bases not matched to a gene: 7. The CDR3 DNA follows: TGTGCCAGCAGTTGGACAGGCTCCTGGGAGCAGTACTTC. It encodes CASSWTGSWEQYF.

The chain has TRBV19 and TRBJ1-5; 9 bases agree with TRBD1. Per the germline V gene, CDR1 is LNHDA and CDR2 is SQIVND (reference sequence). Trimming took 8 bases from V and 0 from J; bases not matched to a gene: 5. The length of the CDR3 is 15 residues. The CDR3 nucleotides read TGTGCCAGTCGGACAGGGGCCTATAGCAATCAGCCCCAGCATTTT. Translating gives CASRTGAYSNQPQHF.

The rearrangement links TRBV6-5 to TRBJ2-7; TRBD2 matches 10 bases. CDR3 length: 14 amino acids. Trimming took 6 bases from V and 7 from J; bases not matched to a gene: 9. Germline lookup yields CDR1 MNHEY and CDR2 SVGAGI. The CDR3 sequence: CASSRTSGGREQYF. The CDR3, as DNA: TGTGCCAGCAGCCGGACTAGCGGCGGTCGGGAGCAGTACTTC.

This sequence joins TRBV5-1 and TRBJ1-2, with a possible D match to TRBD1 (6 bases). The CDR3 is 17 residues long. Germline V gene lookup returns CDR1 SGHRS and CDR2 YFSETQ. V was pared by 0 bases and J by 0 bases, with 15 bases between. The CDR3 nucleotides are TGCGCCAGCAGCTTGGGGTCAGGGGAACGAACTAACTATGGCTACACCTTC. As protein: CASSLGSGERTNYGYTF. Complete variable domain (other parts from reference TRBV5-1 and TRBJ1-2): KAGVTQTPRYLIKTRGQQVTLSCSPISGHRSVSWYQQTPGQGLQFLFEYFSETQRNKGNFPGRFSGRQFSNSRSEMNVSTLELGDSALYLCASSLGSGERTNYGYTFGSGTRLTVV.

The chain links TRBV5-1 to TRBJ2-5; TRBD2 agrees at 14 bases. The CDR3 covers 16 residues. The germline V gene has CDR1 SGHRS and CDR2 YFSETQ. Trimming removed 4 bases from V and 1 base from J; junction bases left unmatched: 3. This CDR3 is CASSRTSGGLQETQYF. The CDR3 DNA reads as TGCGCCAGCAGCCGGACTAGCGGGGGGCTCCAAGAGACCCAGTACTTC.

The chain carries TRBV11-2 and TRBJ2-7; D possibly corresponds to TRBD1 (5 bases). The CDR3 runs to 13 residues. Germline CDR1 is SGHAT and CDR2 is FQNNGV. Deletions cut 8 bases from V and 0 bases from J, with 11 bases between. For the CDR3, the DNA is TGTGCCAGCGTCTACAGGAACTCCTACGAGCAGTACTTC. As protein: CASVYRNSYEQYF.

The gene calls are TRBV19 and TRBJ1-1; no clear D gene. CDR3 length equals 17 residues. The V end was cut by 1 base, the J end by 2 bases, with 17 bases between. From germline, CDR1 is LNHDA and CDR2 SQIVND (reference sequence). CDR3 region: CASSIASGARQNTEAFF. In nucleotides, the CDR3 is TGTGCCAGTAGTATAGCAAGTGGAGCGCGGCAAAACACTGAAGCTTTCTTT.